A selection of T cell receptor beta chains follows, all from one sample in a study of blood T cell repertoires in COVID-19. Only in-frame clones appear in the TCRdb table, and some are missing; sequencing was by immunoSEQ multiplex PCR. Here the sample spans 80,000 to 95,000 clones, about nine tenths being singletons. The sequencing input was peripheral blood. Every receptor here comes from a woman between 50 and 59 years old with active or convalescent COVID-19. Each CDR3 is given with its conserved first and last residue. Each record gives: V gene, clone size, D gene, J gene, CDR3 DNA, CDR3 protein. The D gene is left open where the match is weak. Expanded clones get a size class; other rows say once, few or many, or leave the size out.

>TRBV2|-|-|TRBJ1-1
TGTGCCAGCAGTGATCGGCGGGGGTGGACTGAAGCTTTCTTT
CASSDRRGWTEAFF
>TRBV28|few|TRBD1|TRBJ2-7
TGTGCCAGCAGTGGACCGGGACAGGGTACCTACGAGCAGTACTTC
CASSGPGQGTYEQYF
>TRBV10-2|-|-|TRBJ1-3
TGCGCCAGCAGTGGGACGTTGCAGGGTTTCTCTGGAAACACCATATATTTT
CASSGTLQGFSGNTIYF
>TRBV27|-|TRBD1|TRBJ1-2
TGTGCCAGCAGCCGAATCCCCCCCGGGACAGGGCTCGGCTATGGCTACACCTTC
CASSRIPPGTGLGYGYTF
>TRBV7-2|-|TRBD1|TRBJ1-5
TGTGCCAGCAGCTTAGATGAGGACAGGGGCCGATCCCGGCATTTT
CASSLDEDRGRSRHF
>TRBV5-1|-|TRBD1|TRBJ2-2
TGCGCCAGCAGCTTGGAGTACAGGGGGCCGAACACCGGGGAGCTGTTTTTT
CASSLEYRGPNTGELFF
>TRBV2|-|TRBD1|TRBJ2-5
TGTGCCAGCAGTCTGACAGGGGGCATGGGAGAGACCCAGTACTTC
CASSLTGGMGETQYF
>TRBV29-1|-|-|TRBJ2-5
TGCAGCGTAGGGGAACCTCAAGAGACCCAGTACTTC
CSVGEPQETQYF
>TRBV25-1|-|-|TRBJ2-2
TGTGCCAGCAGTAGCGGAAGGCAGGGGACGTACGGGGAGCTGTTTTTT
CASSSGRQGTYGELFF
>TRBV5-1|-|TRBD2|TRBJ2-1
TGCGCCACCTCGACTAGCGGGGGGACCTACAATGAGCAGTTCTTC
CATSTSGGTYNEQFF
>TRBV6-5|-|-|TRBJ1-2
TGTGCCAGCACCGGGGGGGCGCTTGGCTACACCTTC
CASTGGALGYTF
>TRBV2|once|TRBD1|TRBJ2-5
TGTGCCAGCAGCGTCGACAGGGTGGGAACCCAGTACTTC
CASSVDRVGTQYF
>TRBV30|-|TRBD1|TRBJ2-7
TGTGCCTGGAGGTCCCGGGACAGGGTTGTTCGGTTCGAGCAGTACTTC
CAWRSRDRVVRFEQYF
>TRBV3-1/TRBV3-2|-|-|TRBJ2-1
TGTGCCAGCAGCCAATGGGGCCATTGGGATGAGCAGTTCTTC
CASSQWGHWDEQFF
>TRBV24-1|-|-|TRBJ2-7
TGTGCCACCAGTGATGCTACAGGGGAGCAGTACTTC
CATSDATGEQYF
>TRBV25-1|-|TRBD1|TRBJ1-1
TGTGCCAGCAGACCGACAGGGGGCGTAGCTGAAGCTTTCTTT
CASRPTGGVAEAFF
>TRBV11-2|-|TRBD1|TRBJ2-1
TGTGCCAGCAGACGAACGGTGGACAGGGAGTTCAATGAGCAGTTCTTC
CASRRTVDREFNEQFF
>TRBV27|-|TRBD2|TRBJ2-1
TGTGCCAGCAGTTTATCGCCCCCGCGCGGGGGGGCCTTTGAGCAGTTCTTC
CASSLSPPRGGAFEQFF
>TRBV7-3|-|TRBD1|TRBJ2-7
TGTGCCAGCAGCTTAAAGGACAGGGCGGGCTACGAGCAGTACTTC
CASSLKDRAGYEQYF
>TRBV7-9|-|TRBD1|TRBJ2-3
TGTGCCAGCAGCGTTGGGACAGGGCTAGATACGCAGTATTTT
CASSVGTGLDTQYF
>TRBV5-1|-|TRBD1|TRBJ2-3
TGCGCCAGCAGCTTGAAGGGGGCTCGCACAGATACGCAGTATTTT
CASSLKGARTDTQYF
>TRBV4-3|once|-|TRBJ1-1
TGCGCCAGCAGCCAAGTACAGGGCACTGAAGCTTTCTTT
CASSQVQGTEAFF
>TRBV30|-|-|TRBJ2-3
TGTGCCTGGAGGTCAAAGGGGGGGGCGACAGATACGCAGTATTTT
CAWRSKGGATDTQYF
>TRBV10-3|-|-|TRBJ1-2
TGTGCCATCAGTGAGTCGGGTTTTCAGGGGTCTGGCTACACCTTC
CAISESGFQGSGYTF
>TRBV27|-|TRBD1|TRBJ1-2
TGTGCCAGCAGTTTTACCAGACAGGGCTATGGCTACACCTTC
CASSFTRQGYGYTF
>TRBV2|-|-|TRBJ2-7
TGTGCCAGCGGTCGGGACACCCTCTACGAGCAGTACTTC
CASGRDTLYEQYF
>TRBV5-1|-|-|TRBJ1-4
TGCGCCAGCAGCTTGCAGAACCGTAATGAAAAACTGTTTTTT
CASSLQNRNEKLFF
>TRBV6-2/TRBV6-3|few|-|TRBJ1-1
TGTGCCAGCAGTCCCCAGATCATGAACACTGAAGCTTTCTTT
CASSPQIMNTEAFF
>TRBV30|-|TRBD1|TRBJ1-4
TGTGCCTGCAGGCGCAGGGGGCGAGAGAGTTCGGAAAAACTGTTTTTT
CACRRRGRESSEKLFF
>TRBV7-3|-|TRBD1|TRBJ1-1
TGTGCCAGCAGCTTAGCTCAGGGGGCCACTGAAGCTTTCTTT
CASSLAQGATEAFF
>TRBV18|-|-|TRBJ1-4
TGTGCCAGCTCACCACAGCTCACGGGATCGCCCTATGAAAAACTGTTTTTT
CASSPQLTGSPYEKLFF
>TRBV30|-|TRBD1|TRBJ2-5
TGTGCCTGGAGAGCAACAGGGGAAGAGACCCAGTACTTC
CAWRATGEETQYF
>TRBV7-3|-|TRBD1|TRBJ1-1
TGTGCCAGCAGCTTCGGACAGGGGGTTCCGAACACTGAAGCTTTCTTT
CASSFGQGVPNTEAFF
>TRBV15|-|TRBD1|TRBJ1-2
TGTGCCACCAGAAAGAGGGGACAGGGAAGAGATGGCTACACCTTC
CATRKRGQGRDGYTF
>TRBV14|-|-|TRBJ1-1
TGTGCCAGCAGCCGCGGTAGGGGAGGGTTCAGTGAAGCTTTCTTT
CASSRGRGGFSEAFF
>TRBV11-2|-|TRBD2|TRBJ2-1
TGTGCCAGCAGCTTCGGGACTAGCGGGGGGGCCAATGAGCAGTTCTTC
CASSFGTSGGANEQFF
>TRBV7-8|-|-|TRBJ2-2
TGTGCCAGCAGCTTAGGAGTTGGGGGACACTCCGGGAACACCGGGGAGCTGTTTTTT
CASSLGVGGHSGNTGELFF
>TRBV5-4|-|-|TRBJ1-1
TGTGCCAGCAGCTTTAGGGGGAATTACACTGAAGCTTTCTTT
CASSFRGNYTEAFF
>TRBV2|-|TRBD1|TRBJ1-1
TGTGCCAGCAGAAGACAGGGTTCATTCACTGAAGCTTTCTTT
CASRRQGSFTEAFF
>TRBV5-4|-|-|TRBJ1-1
TGTGCCAGCAGCCCAAGCCCGACAGGCCCGAACACTGAAGCTTTCTTT
CASSPSPTGPNTEAFF
>TRBV15|once|-|TRBJ2-2
TGTGCCACCCGTTCGGACAGATTGAACACCGGGGAGCTGTTTTTT
CATRSDRLNTGELFF
>TRBV20-1|-|TRBD1|TRBJ1-5
TGCAGTGCTAGTATCCCAGGGGGTAGCAATCAGCCCCAGCATTTT
CSASIPGGSNQPQHF
>TRBV3-1/TRBV3-2|-|-|TRBJ2-1
TGTGCCAGCAGCCTCCTGGACAGCTCCTACAATGAGCAGTTCTTC
CASSLLDSSYNEQFF
>TRBV12-3/TRBV12-4|-|-|TRBJ1-2
TGTGCCAGCAGCGTCGACAGGAACTATGGCTACACCTTC
CASSVDRNYGYTF
>TRBV11-2|-|TRBD1|TRBJ1-1
TGTGCCAGCAGCTCATCTACAGGGGGGCTCCCCTTCTTGAACACTGAAGCTTTCTTT
CASSSSTGGLPFLNTEAFF
>TRBV29-1|once|-|TRBJ1-2
TGCAGCGTTGAAGATCTTCATGGGGAGGTCGGCTATGGCTACACCTTC
CSVEDLHGEVGYGYTF
>TRBV4-3|-|TRBD1|TRBJ1-2
TGCGCCAGCAGCCCACAGGGGTTAGGCTATGGCTACACCTTC
CASSPQGLGYGYTF